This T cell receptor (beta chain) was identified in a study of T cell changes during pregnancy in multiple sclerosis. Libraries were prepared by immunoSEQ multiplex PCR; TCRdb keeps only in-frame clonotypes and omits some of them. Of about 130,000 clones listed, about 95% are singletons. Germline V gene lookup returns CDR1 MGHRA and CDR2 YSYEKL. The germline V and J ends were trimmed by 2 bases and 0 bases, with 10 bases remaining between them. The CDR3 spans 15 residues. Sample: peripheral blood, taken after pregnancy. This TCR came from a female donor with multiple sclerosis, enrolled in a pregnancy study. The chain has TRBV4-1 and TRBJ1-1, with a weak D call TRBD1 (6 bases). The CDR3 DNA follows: TGCGCCAGCAGCCAAAGTGGACAGATGAACACTGAAGCTTTCTTT. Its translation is CASSQSGQMNTEAFF.